These T cell receptor beta chains were read from a single sample in a study of metastatic and nonmetastatic thyroid tumors. Through MiXCR, TCRdb re-clonotyped the PCR reads. The sample carries around 4,500 clones, under 20% recorded once. The sequenced material came from adjacent normal tissue. The receptors derive from a female donor with papillary thyroid cancer or a benign thyroid nodule (not recorded which). Some clones in this sample may be carry-over from other donors' samples. Both conserved end residues are part of each CDR3. Each record gives: V gene, D gene, J gene, clone size, CDR3 protein, CDR3 DNA. The D gene is left open where the match is weak. Only part of the rows carry a size: once, few, many, or a class if the clone is expanded.

v_gene: TRBV12-3/TRBV12-4
d_gene: -
j_gene: TRBJ1-1
abundance: -
CDR3aa: CASSLGWVTEAFF
CDR3nt: TGTGCCAGCAGTTTGGGCTGGGTCACTGAAGCTTTCTTT

v_gene: TRBV5-1
d_gene: -
j_gene: TRBJ1-1
abundance: -
CDR3aa: CASSFGREAFF
CDR3nt: TGCGCCAGCAGCTTCGGTCGTGAAGCTTTCTTT

v_gene: TRBV20-1
d_gene: -
j_gene: TRBJ1-3
abundance: medium-sized
CDR3aa: CSARVTETTGNTIYF
CDR3nt: TGCAGTGCTAGAGTCACAGAAACCACTGGAAACACCATATATTTT

v_gene: TRBV28
d_gene: -
j_gene: TRBJ2-2
abundance: medium-sized
CDR3aa: CASSTLRGLSGELFF
CDR3nt: TGTGCCAGCAGTACCCTCAGGGGCCTGTCCGGGGAGCTGTTTTTT

v_gene: TRBV16
d_gene: TRBD1
j_gene: TRBJ1-5
abundance: -
CDR3aa: CASSQSGTGINQPQHF
CDR3nt: TGTGCCAGCAGCCAATCTGGGACAGGGATCAATCAGCCCCAGCATTTT

v_gene: TRBV5-1
d_gene: -
j_gene: TRBJ1-2
abundance: -
CDR3aa: CASGPDYGYTF
CDR3nt: TGCGCCAGCGGACCCGACTATGGATACACATTC

v_gene: TRBV15
d_gene: -
j_gene: TRBJ2-5
abundance: medium-sized
CDR3aa: CATSNRDSSETQYF
CDR3nt: TGTGCCACCAGCAATCGGGACTCCTCGGAGACCCAGTACTTC

v_gene: TRBV15
d_gene: -
j_gene: TRBJ2-2
abundance: few
CDR3aa: CATSGAAGEPFF
CDR3nt: TGTGCCACCTCTGGGGCCGCAGGGGAGCCGTTTTTT

v_gene: TRBV27
d_gene: -
j_gene: TRBJ1-5
abundance: few
CDR3aa: CASSTYGSNKSQHF
CDR3nt: TGTGCCAGCAGTACCTATGGGAGCAATAAGAGCCAGCATTTT

v_gene: TRBV20-1
d_gene: -
j_gene: TRBJ1-1
abundance: medium-sized
CDR3aa: CSARDWRGAEAFF
CDR3nt: TGCAGTGCTAGAGATTGGAGAGGAGCTGAAGCTTTCTTT

v_gene: TRBV6-1
d_gene: -
j_gene: TRBJ2-1
abundance: -
CDR3aa: CASSEAKAGRNAASF
CDR3nt: TGTGCCAGCAGTGAAGCCAAAGCAGGGCGAAATGCCGCGTCATTC

v_gene: TRBV28
d_gene: -
j_gene: TRBJ2-1
abundance: large
CDR3aa: CASFRDNEQFF
CDR3nt: TGTGCCAGCTTCAGAGACAATGAGCAGTTCTTC

v_gene: TRBV6-1
d_gene: -
j_gene: TRBJ2-2
abundance: -
CDR3aa: CASNLHRDYTGELFF
CDR3nt: TGTGCCAGCAACCTACACAGGGATTACACCGGGGAGCTGTTTTTT

v_gene: TRBV6-2/TRBV6-3
d_gene: -
j_gene: TRBJ2-1
abundance: medium-sized
CDR3aa: CASSNPAEQFF
CDR3nt: TGTGCCAGCAGTAACCCCGCCGAGCAGTTCTTC

v_gene: TRBV6-1
d_gene: TRBD1
j_gene: TRBJ2-7
abundance: -
CDR3aa: CASSVDRGDEQYF
CDR3nt: TGTGCCAGCAGCGTGGACAGGGGTGATGAGCAGTACTTC

v_gene: TRBV6-6
d_gene: TRBD2
j_gene: TRBJ2-7
abundance: few
CDR3aa: CASSYSGLASEQYF
CDR3nt: TGTGCCAGCAGTTACTCGGGACTAGCTTCCGAGCAGTACTTC

v_gene: TRBV20-1
d_gene: TRBD1
j_gene: TRBJ1-1
abundance: many
CDR3aa: CSAMTGVLFGGAEAFF
CDR3nt: TGCAGTGCTATGACAGGGGTATTATTTGGGGGCGCTGAAGCTTTCTTT

v_gene: TRBV19
d_gene: -
j_gene: TRBJ1-5
abundance: medium-sized
CDR3aa: CASRKDNSNQPQHF
CDR3nt: TGTGCCAGTAGGAAGGACAATAGCAATCAGCCCCAGCATTTT

v_gene: TRBV6-1
d_gene: -
j_gene: TRBJ2-5
abundance: -
CDR3aa: CARSRAGETQYF
CDR3nt: TGTGCCAGAAGTAGGGCAGGAGAGACCCAGTACTTC

v_gene: TRBV19
d_gene: TRBD1
j_gene: TRBJ1-2
abundance: medium-sized
CDR3aa: CATTKTGQANYGYTF
CDR3nt: TGTGCCACCACTAAGACAGGGCAAGCGAACTATGGCTACACCTTC

v_gene: TRBV20-1
d_gene: -
j_gene: TRBJ1-2
abundance: medium-sized
CDR3aa: CSAYGQGPNYGYTF
CDR3nt: TGCAGTGCTTATGGGCAGGGGCCTAACTATGGCTACACCTTC

v_gene: TRBV6-1
d_gene: TRBD1
j_gene: TRBJ2-1
abundance: large
CDR3aa: CASRLSTGFNEQFF
CDR3nt: TGTGCCAGCAGACTTTCGACAGGGTTCAATGAGCAGTTCTTC

v_gene: TRBV10-3
d_gene: -
j_gene: TRBJ2-1
abundance: -
CDR3aa: CAISPEHDLNEQFF
CDR3nt: TGTGCCATCAGCCCCGAGCACGACTTAAACGAGCAGTTCTTC

v_gene: TRBV20-1
d_gene: -
j_gene: TRBJ1-1
abundance: medium-sized
CDR3aa: CSARLTGRTEAFF
CDR3nt: TGCAGTGCTAGACTCACAGGGAGAACTGAAGCTTTCTTT

v_gene: TRBV19
d_gene: -
j_gene: TRBJ2-5
abundance: -
CDR3aa: CASIPQVSGVQTQYF
CDR3nt: TGTGCCAGTATCCCCCAGGTGTCAGGGGTGCAGACCCAGTACTTC

v_gene: TRBV28
d_gene: -
j_gene: TRBJ1-5
abundance: medium-sized
CDR3aa: CASSLRVLAPNQPQHF
CDR3nt: TGTGCCAGCAGTTTAAGAGTCCTAGCTCCTAATCAGCCCCAGCATTTT

v_gene: TRBV6-1
d_gene: -
j_gene: TRBJ1-2
abundance: few
CDR3aa: CASRPNRSGGYTF
CDR3nt: TGTGCCAGCAGGCCGAACAGGTCGGGCGGCTACACCTTC

v_gene: TRBV5-4
d_gene: TRBD1
j_gene: TRBJ1-2
abundance: -
CDR3aa: CASSSQWTGVVGSGYTF
CDR3nt: TGTGCCAGCAGCTCCCAATGGACAGGGGTCGTGGGTAGTGGCTACACCTTC

v_gene: TRBV3-1
d_gene: TRBD2
j_gene: TRBJ2-2
abundance: many
CDR3aa: CASSRGLAGAPGELFF
CDR3nt: TGTGCCAGCAGCCGCGGACTAGCGGGAGCTCCCGGGGAGCTGTTTTTT

v_gene: TRBV6-1
d_gene: -
j_gene: TRBJ2-5
abundance: large
CDR3aa: CASTKTDQETQYF
CDR3nt: TGTGCCAGCACCAAGACAGATCAAGAGACCCAGTACTTC

v_gene: TRBV7-9
d_gene: TRBD1
j_gene: TRBJ1-1
abundance: many
CDR3aa: CASSPYNRDRVKLDTEAFF
CDR3nt: TGTGCCAGCAGCCCATACAATCGGGACAGGGTGAAATTGGACACTGAAGCTTTCTTT

v_gene: TRBV20-1
d_gene: -
j_gene: TRBJ1-2
abundance: -
CDR3aa: CSAVPGLSYGYTF
CDR3nt: TGCAGTGCGGTACCGGGACTATCCTATGGCTACACCTTC

v_gene: TRBV6-4
d_gene: -
j_gene: TRBJ2-5
abundance: few
CDR3aa: CASISLPGEETQYF
CDR3nt: TGTGCCAGCATCTCTCTCCCGGGGGAAGAGACCCAGTACTTC

v_gene: TRBV3-1
d_gene: TRBD1
j_gene: TRBJ1-5
abundance: many
CDR3aa: CASSQEERDRVIDQPQHF
CDR3nt: TGTGCCAGCAGCCAAGAAGAAAGGGACAGGGTGATCGATCAGCCCCAGCATTTT

v_gene: TRBV3-1
d_gene: -
j_gene: TRBJ1-1
abundance: few
CDR3aa: CASSQDIGSNTEAFF
CDR3nt: TGTGCCAGCAGCCAAGATATAGGGTCGAACACTGAAGCTTTCTTT

v_gene: TRBV6-1
d_gene: -
j_gene: TRBJ2-7
abundance: few
CDR3aa: CASSLQSEQCSSYEQYF
CDR3nt: TGTGCCAGCAGTCTCCAATCAGAGCAGTGCAGCTCCTACGAGCAGTACTTC

v_gene: TRBV28
d_gene: -
j_gene: TRBJ2-1
abundance: few
CDR3aa: CASSPTPGTSSSYNEQFF
CDR3nt: TGTGCCAGCAGTCCTACCCCCGGGACTTCGAGCTCCTACAATGAGCAGTTCTTC

v_gene: TRBV28
d_gene: TRBD2
j_gene: TRBJ2-1
abundance: -
CDR3aa: CASSSLMSSGMNEQFF
CDR3nt: TGTGCCAGCAGTTCTCTCATGTCTAGCGGGATGAATGAGCAGTTCTTC

v_gene: TRBV10-3
d_gene: -
j_gene: TRBJ1-3
abundance: medium-sized
CDR3aa: CAISDSLRLGGNTIYF
CDR3nt: TGTGCCATCAGTGATTCGCTCAGGTTGGGGGGAAACACCATATATTTT

v_gene: TRBV6-4
d_gene: -
j_gene: TRBJ2-2
abundance: medium-sized
CDR3aa: CASSSNPGTGELFF
CDR3nt: TGTGCCAGCAGCTCAAACCCAGGCACCGGGGAGCTGTTTTTT

v_gene: TRBV6-1
d_gene: TRBD1
j_gene: TRBJ1-2
abundance: -
CDR3aa: CASSEGGQGSYGYTF
CDR3nt: TGTGCCAGCAGTGAAGGAGGACAGGGCTCCTATGGCTACACCTTC

v_gene: TRBV15
d_gene: -
j_gene: TRBJ2-7
abundance: medium-sized
CDR3aa: CATSRDIPLGEQYF
CDR3nt: TGTGCCACCAGCAGAGATATCCCACTTGGCGAGCAGTACTTC

v_gene: TRBV9
d_gene: -
j_gene: TRBJ1-2
abundance: many
CDR3aa: CASSVGNPGRDGYTF
CDR3nt: TGTGCCAGCAGCGTAGGCAACCCAGGACGAGATGGCTACACCTTC

v_gene: TRBV18
d_gene: -
j_gene: TRBJ1-1
abundance: many
CDR3aa: CASYPGKGTEAFF
CDR3nt: TGTGCCAGCTACCCCGGGAAGGGCACTGAAGCTTTCTTT

v_gene: TRBV2
d_gene: TRBD1
j_gene: TRBJ1-1
abundance: medium-sized
CDR3aa: CASMVTGGWPEAFF
CDR3nt: TGTGCCAGCATGGTTACAGGGGGATGGCCTGAAGCTTTCTTT

v_gene: TRBV20-1
d_gene: -
j_gene: TRBJ1-5
abundance: many
CDR3aa: CSASGSNF
CDR3nt: TGCAGTGCTAGTGGGAGCAATTTT

v_gene: TRBV28
d_gene: -
j_gene: TRBJ1-2
abundance: few
CDR3aa: CASSGGSVIAENGYTF
CDR3nt: TGTGCCAGCAGTGGGGGGTCGGTAATCGCAGAGAATGGCTACACCTTC

v_gene: TRBV10-3
d_gene: TRBD1
j_gene: TRBJ2-1
abundance: few
CDR3aa: CAIKGTGAVNEQFF
CDR3nt: TGTGCCATCAAAGGGACAGGGGCAGTAAATGAGCAGTTCTTC

v_gene: TRBV4-2
d_gene: -
j_gene: TRBJ2-3
abundance: many
CDR3aa: CASSERGARTSSTDTQYF
CDR3nt: TGTGCCAGCAGCGAAAGGGGGGCTAGGACCTCAAGCACAGATACGCAGTATTTT

v_gene: TRBV28
d_gene: -
j_gene: TRBJ2-7
abundance: -
CDR3aa: CASSFASGLPEQYF
CDR3nt: TGTGCCAGCAGTTTTGCGTCGGGACTTCCCGAGCAGTACTTC

v_gene: TRBV20-1
d_gene: -
j_gene: TRBJ1-3
abundance: medium-sized
CDR3aa: CSARAGGGGNTIYF
CDR3nt: TGCAGTGCTAGAGCGGGGGGTGGCGGAAACACCATATATTTT

v_gene: TRBV6-1
d_gene: TRBD2
j_gene: TRBJ2-2
abundance: large
CDR3aa: CASRLTSNTGELFF
CDR3nt: TGTGCCAGCCGCCTGACTAGCAACACCGGGGAGCTGTTTTTT

v_gene: TRBV19
d_gene: TRBD1
j_gene: TRBJ1-2
abundance: few
CDR3aa: CASSTLTGGPSDYGYTF
CDR3nt: TGTGCCAGTAGCACCCTGACAGGGGGGCCCTCGGACTATGGCTACACCTTC

v_gene: TRBV5-6
d_gene: -
j_gene: TRBJ1-2
abundance: -
CDR3aa: CASSFVGTNGYTF
CDR3nt: TGTGCCAGCAGCTTTGTGGGGACCAATGGATACACCTTC

v_gene: TRBV27
d_gene: -
j_gene: TRBJ1-1
abundance: -
CDR3aa: CASRSGHTNTEAFF
CDR3nt: TGTGCCAGCAGATCGGGACATACGAACACTGAAGCTTTCTTT